This entry is about one T cell receptor beta chain. Its cognate antigen is unknown. These data come from a study of T cell repertoires in cytomegalovirus infection. Study at large: Epitope selection comprised recently identified HLA-C-restricted CMV epitopes and well-studied HLA-B-restricted CMV epitopes. It was the public TCR beta signatures that indicated both CMV infection and matching HLA type.

MiXCR was run by TCRdb on the reads, yielding one entry per CDR3 protein. The sample records approximately 730,000 distinct CDR3 sequences, roughly 28% being singletons. Broader study findings: Dominating the ex vivo response were HLA-C-restricted CMV-specific TCR beta clonotypes. People with CMV and the relevant HLA were identified by cumulative public TCR beta family frequency.

Germline CDR1 LNHDA, CDR2 SQIVND (reference sequence). This CDR3 has 12 residues. Trimming removed 7 bases at V and 8 bases at J, with 12 bases between. The clonotype was recovered from a human donor in good health (CMV status not recorded). Some clones in this sample may be carry-over from other donors' samples. The sample here was cultured CD8+ T cells from PBMCs, taken from culture after CMV antigen stimulation. V and J are TRBV19 and TRBJ2-1; the D is unclear. The CDR3 sequence: CASTNGIYEQFF. In DNA form, the CDR3 reads TGTGCCAGTACCAACGGCATCTATGAGCAGTTCTTC. Filled out from reference TRBV19 and TRBJ2-1, the complete variable domain reads DGGITQSPKYLFRKEGQNVTLSCEQNLNHDAMYWYRQDPGQGLRLIYYSQIVNDFQKGDIAEGYSVSREKKESFPLTVTSAQKNPTAFYLCASTNGIYEQFFGPGTRLTVL.